This T cell receptor beta chain was obtained from a study of T-cell memory formation after mild COVID-19. TCR alpha and TCR beta cDNA libraries with sample barcodes and UMIs came from 5'RACE using constant-segment primers. TCRdb re-called the 5' RACE reads through MiXCR, storing one row per CDR3 protein. The sample includes about 130,000 distinct CDR3 sequences, 15% to 20% of them seen just once. V was shortened by 4 bases and J by 6 bases, with 16 bases between the two germline ends. This CDR3 has 14 residues. CDR1 is SGHRS, CDR2 YFSETQ, per germline. Study-wide findings and caveats: Memory cells collected pre-infection included some clones that later responded, suggesting cross-reactive memory joined. Clones shrinking from day 15 to 85 showed even CD4/CD8 mixes; later expanders tilted CD4+. Among contracting clones, CD4+ were mainly CM/EM and CD8+ enriched in EMRA.

Note on this clonotype: Antigen specificity is unknown.

This TCR derives from a man younger than 30 who had mild COVID-19 (a few samples of this study predate the infection). Cell type and time point are not known. The chain combines TRBV5-1 with TRBJ1-2, with a tentative D call TRBD1 (6 bases). Sequencing was done on a sample of PBMCs or a T cell subset sorted from them (not recorded which). Written as DNA, the CDR3 is TGCGCCAGCAGCCCCCGGACAGATTCGAATGGCTACACCTTC. Translated, it gives CASSPRTDSNGYTF.